These 25 T cell receptor beta chains share one sample of origin, sequenced in a study of CD8+CD57+ T cells in acquired aplastic anemia. TCR beta VDJ and CDR3 profiling used genomic DNA as template. TCRdb recomputed calls from the reads with MiXCR, one row per CDR3 protein. Altogether 200,000 or so distinct CDR3 sequences are present, less than 75% being singletons, with the ten largest covering about 60%. Patients sequenced had flow cytometry evidence of CD8+CD57+ cell expansion. Sequencing was performed on sorted CD4+, CD8+, or CD8+CD57+ T cells (not recorded which) from PBMCs. These receptors all come from a human donor with aplastic anemia.

CDR3 amino acids: CASSVGGQPNEQFF. The CDR3 region has the DNA TGTGCCAGCAGCGTAGGGGGACAGCCTAATGAGCAGTTCTTC. The V and J genes are TRBV9 and TRBJ2-1; 7 nucleotides line up with TRBD1. The V and J ends lost 0 bases and 7 bases, in that order; junction bases with no gene match: 4. This CDR3 is 14 amino acids long. Germline V gene sequence: CDR1 SGDLS, CDR2 YYNGEE.

This clonotype turned up a few times. The chain has TRBV19 and TRBJ2-1, with D possibly TRBD2 on 6 matching bases. The CDR3 is made up of 16 amino acids. Germline values: CDR1 LNHDA, CDR2 SQIVND (reference sequence). Trimming removed 4 bases at V and 4 bases at J, with 17 bases between. For the CDR3, the DNA is TGTGCCAGTAGTACTAAGGATCTAGCGAGGTACAATGAGCAGTTCTTC. Translation gives CASSTKDLARYNEQFF.

The chain is built from TRBV5-5 and TRBJ2-1, with TRBD1 as a possible D gene (5 bases). Germline CDR1 SGHKS, CDR2 YYEKEE (reference sequence). This CDR3 is built from 15 residues. The germline V and J ends were trimmed by 6 bases and 3 bases, with 16 bases remaining between them. CDR3 residues: CASNTRKQVYNEQFF. The CDR3 nucleotides read TGTGCCAGCAACACAAGGAAACAGGTCTACAATGAGCAGTTCTTC.

The V call is TRBV4-3, the J call TRBJ2-7, with TRBD2 identical over 13 bases. Losses at the gene ends were 5 bases for V and 0 bases for J; bases not matched to a gene: 7. The CDR3 loop spans 17 amino acids. Per the germline V gene, CDR1 is LGHNA and CDR2 is YSLEER. CDR3 amino acids: CASSNGLAGASSYEQYF. CDR3 DNA: TGCGCCAGCAGCAATGGACTAGCGGGGGCAAGCTCCTACGAGCAGTACTTC.

The V gene is TRBV7-6, the J gene TRBJ2-7, with 9 nucleotides matching TRBD1. The CDR3 loop spans 18 amino acids. Germline V gives CDR1 SGHVS, CDR2 FNYEAQ. V lost 0 bases to trimming and J lost 0 bases; unmatched junction nucleotides: 9. CDR3 residues: CASSLAVGGQGPSYEQYF. The CDR3 DNA reads as TGTGCCAGCAGCTTAGCGGTGGGGGGACAGGGACCCTCCTACGAGCAGTACTTC.

This clonotype came up a few times. The rearrangement uses TRBV10-3 and TRBJ2-7, with 11 bases lining up with TRBD2. J gave up 1 base and V 6 bases, and 5 bases lay outside the gene matches. Germline CDR1 ENHRY, CDR2 SYGVKD. The CDR3 runs 15 residues. CDR3 amino acids: CAISLAGGTSYEQYF. Written as DNA, the CDR3 is TGTGCCATCAGCCTAGCGGGGGGTACGTCCTACGAGCAGTACTTC.

The V and J genes are TRBV29-1 and TRBJ2-7, with D perhaps assigned TRBD1 or TRBD2 (7 bases each). Trimming took off 4 bases at V and 3 bases at J, with 13 bases between the two ends. Germline CDR1 reads SQVTM; CDR2 reads ANQGSEA. CDR3 length equals 13 residues. CDR3 in amino acids: CSVGQGGNYEQYF. CDR3 nucleotides: TGCAGCGTTGGTCAGGGGGGGAACTACGAGCAGTACTTC.

The chain couples TRBV6-1 to TRBJ1-1; 8 bases are shared with TRBD1. This CDR3 contains 14 residues. Germline assignment: CDR1 MNHNS and CDR2 SASEGT. The V and J ends lost 5 bases and 5 bases, in that order; junction bases with no gene match: 7. This chain's CDR3 is CASSPHRGGTEAFF. The CDR3 region has the DNA TGTGCCAGCAGTCCTCACAGGGGGGGTACTGAAGCTTTCTTT.

This clonotype was detected a few times. The chain employs TRBV10-1 and TRBJ2-7, with 11 bases aligning to TRBD2. The germline CDR1 and CDR2 sequences are WNHNN and SYGVQD (reference sequence). This CDR3 has 15 amino acids. The trim removed 10 bases at V and 3 bases at J, leaving 11 bases unmatched. The CDR3 here is CAMASGGSTIYEQYF. CDR3 sequence (DNA): TGCGCCATGGCTAGCGGGGGGTCGACGATCTACGAGCAGTACTTC.

The rearrangement joins TRBV7-9 to TRBJ1-2, with D hard to call. This CDR3 has 13 amino acids. Trimming removed 5 bases at V and 0 bases at J, with 7 bases between. Looked up from germline, CDR1 is SEHNR and CDR2 is FQNEAQ (reference sequence). The chain's CDR3 is CASSRDSNYGYTF. The CDR3 nucleotides read TGTGCCAGCAGCCGAGACTCTAACTATGGCTACACCTTC.

The chain carries TRBV2 and TRBJ1-2; 8 bases agree with TRBD1. The CDR3 has 13 amino acids. Trimming took 11 bases from V and 8 from J; bases not matched to a gene: 13. Germline V CDR1 and CDR2: SNHLY, FYNNEI. CDR3 region: CASPSQGAGGYTF. In DNA form, the CDR3 reads TGTGCCTCCCCTAGTCAGGGGGCGGGAGGCTACACCTTC.

V is TRBV20-1 and J is TRBJ2-5; possible D gene TRBD2, 5 bases. This CDR3 comprises 13 residues. Per the germline V gene, CDR1 is DFQATT and CDR2 is SNEGSKA (reference sequence). Trimming removed 5 bases at V and 4 bases at J, with 14 bases between. The CDR3 is CSAAGVGLETQYF. CDR3 nucleotide sequence: TGCAGTGCTGCAGGCGTCGGACTAGAGACCCAGTACTTC.

This sequence joins TRBV7-8 and TRBJ1-6; no clear D gene. The CDR3 runs 18 residues. V lost 3 bases, J lost 4 bases, and 19 bases lay in between. The V gene's germline CDR1 is SGHVS and CDR2 FQNEAQ. This chain's CDR3 is CASSLVGRDTQYNSPLHF. DNA of the CDR3: TGTGCCAGCAGCTTGGTAGGGAGGGATACGCAGTATAATTCACCCCTCCACTTT. The variable domain in full, with the rest retrieved from reference TRBV7-8 and TRBJ1-6, is GAGVSQSPRYKVAKRGQDVALRCDPISGHVSLFWYQQALGQGPEFLTYFQNEAQLDKSGLPSDRFFAERPEGSVSTLKIQRTQQEDSAVYLCASSLVGRDTQYNSPLHFGNGTRLTVT.

V and J are TRBV7-2 and TRBJ1-6, with TRBD1 as a possible D gene (6 bases). V lost 5 bases and J 9 bases, leaving 14 bases between the germline ends. Germline V gives CDR1 SGHTA, CDR2 FQGNSA. The CDR3 consists of 14 residues. CDR3 coding DNA: TGTGCCAGCAGCCTCGGGCCGGACAGTTCACCCCTCCACTTT. Protein product: CASSLGPDSSPLHF.

The chain carries TRBV19 and TRBJ1-5; no clear D gene. This CDR3 has 12 amino acids. V gave up 9 bases and J gave up 0 bases, with 6 bases separating them. Per the germline V gene, CDR1 is LNHDA and CDR2 is SQIVND (reference sequence). CDR3: CASKISNQPQHF. The CDR3 coding sequence is TGTGCCAGCAAAATTAGCAATCAGCCCCAGCATTTT.

For this clonotype: This clone may be a read error of a much larger clone one base away. The J gene is TRBJ2-7, the V gene TRBV5-4; 8 bases are shared with TRBD2. After removal of 2 bases from V and 0 bases from J, the junction contained 1 base not matched to a gene. CDR1 SGHNT and CDR2 YYREEE come from the germline V gene (reference sequence). There are 14 residues in the CDR3. The CDR3 sequence: CASSFGGASYEQYF. CDR3 nucleotide sequence: TGTGCCAGCAGCTTCGGGGGGGCCTCCTACGAGCAGTACTTC.

The sample holds one count of this clonotype. The rearrangement uses TRBV29-1 and TRBJ2-5; the match to TRBD1 covers 7 bases. The J segment lost 4 bases and the V segment lost 6 bases, leaving 8 bases of the junction unmatched. Germline assignment: CDR1 SQVTM and CDR2 ANQGSEA. The length of the CDR3 is 13 residues. The DNA of the CDR3 is TGCAGCGTCGGGGACACAGGGGTAGAGACCCAGTACTTC. Amino acids: CSVGDTGVETQYF.

This clonotype was detected once. V usage is TRBV5-1 and J usage is TRBJ2-5, with 10 nucleotides matching TRBD1. The trim removed 5 bases at V and 2 bases at J, leaving 9 bases unmatched. The CDR3 is 16 residues long. CDR1 is SGHRS and CDR2 is YFSETQ in the germline V gene. DNA of the CDR3: TGCGCCAGCAGGTCCGGACAGGGGGGGCCACAAGAGACCCAGTACTTC. This codes for CASRSGQGGPQETQYF. Full variable domain (rest looked up from reference TRBV5-1 and TRBJ2-5): KAGVTQTPRYLIKTRGQQVTLSCSPISGHRSVSWYQQTPGQGLQFLFEYFSETQRNKGNFPGRFSGRQFSNSRSEMNVSTLELGDSALYLCASRSGQGGPQETQYFGPGTRLLVL.

The genes are TRBV20-1 and TRBJ1-1; TRBD1 might be the D (5 bases). The CDR3 runs 12 residues. Germline CDR1 DFQATT, CDR2 SNEGSKA (reference sequence). The V end lost 6 bases, the J end lost 3 bases, and 11 bases lay between the germline ends. CDR3 DNA: TGCAGTGCAGGGGTAGGGGACACTGAAGCTTTCTTT. It translates to CSAGVGDTEAFF.

This chain links TRBV19 with TRBJ1-5; 7 nucleotides align to TRBD1. CDR3 length: 15 residues. The trim removed 5 bases at V and 0 bases at J, leaving 4 bases unmatched. CDR1 and CDR2 (germline): LNHDA, SQIVND (reference sequence). CDR3 loop: CASSVGQLSNQPQHF. In DNA form, the CDR3 reads TGTGCCAGTAGTGTGGGACAGCTTAGCAATCAGCCCCAGCATTTT. The complete variable domain, with remaining parts taken from reference TRBV19 and TRBJ1-5, reads DGGITQSPKYLFRKEGQNVTLSCEQNLNHDAMYWYRQDPGQGLRLIYYSQIVNDFQKGDIAEGYSVSREKKESFPLTVTSAQKNPTAFYLCASSVGQLSNQPQHFGDGTRLSIL.

This chain links TRBV10-3 with TRBJ2-7; a weak D match, TRBD2 (6 bases). The V gene's germline CDR1 is ENHRY and CDR2 SYGVKD. This CDR3 comprises 13 residues. The V end was cut by 4 bases, the J end by 6 bases, with 13 bases between. CDR3 in amino acids: CAISGGTPAEQYF. DNA of the CDR3: TGTGCCATCAGTGGCGGGACCCCGGCCGAGCAGTACTTC.

This clonotype was seen repeatedly, ten times or more. The chain employs TRBV3-1 and TRBJ1-5; 8 bases fit TRBD1. V lost 3 bases to trimming and J lost 2 bases; unmatched junction nucleotides: 3. Germline V gene sequence: CDR1 LGHDT, CDR2 YNNKEL (reference sequence). CDR3 size: 15 residues. This CDR3 is CASSHSGQGNQPQHF. The CDR3 DNA is TGTGCCAGCAGCCATTCGGGACAGGGCAATCAGCCCCAGCATTTT.

This clonotype has only a few counts. This chain links TRBV10-3 with TRBJ1-1, with no clear D. Germline lookup yields CDR1 ENHRY and CDR2 SYGVKD. V was cut by 0 bases and J by 1 base, with 3 bases left in between. The CDR3 spans 13 residues. CDR3 region: CAISESGNTEAFF. DNA for the CDR3: TGTGCCATCAGTGAGTCTGGGAACACTGAAGCTTTCTTT.

The table lists this clonotype with many counts. The chain recombines TRBV9 with TRBJ2-3; no clear D gene. The CDR3 length is 14 residues. V was cut by 4 bases and J by 6 bases, with 15 bases left in between. Germline lookup yields CDR1 SGDLS and CDR2 YYNGEE. CDR3 in DNA: TGTGCCAGCAGCTTACTGCGACTGCCGGATACGCAGTATTTT. Protein: CASSLLRLPDTQYF.

V usage is TRBV19 and J usage is TRBJ1-2; D remains ambiguous. CDR1 and CDR2 (germline): LNHDA, SQIVND (reference sequence). Trimming stripped 5 bases from V and 2 bases from J, with 9 bases between. This CDR3 spans 13 amino acids. CDR3 loop: CASSWPANYGYTF. In nucleotides, the CDR3 is TGTGCCAGTAGTTGGCCTGCGAACTATGGCTACACCTTC. Combining the CDR3 with reference TRBV19 and TRBJ1-2 gives the whole variable domain DGGITQSPKYLFRKEGQNVTLSCEQNLNHDAMYWYRQDPGQGLRLIYYSQIVNDFQKGDIAEGYSVSREKKESFPLTVTSAQKNPTAFYLCASSWPANYGYTFGSGTRLTVV.